The 3 T cell receptor delta chains below were found in one sample sequenced in a study of gamma-delta chains in newborns, infants, children. TCRdb re-processed the reads using CATT. Found here are roughly 5,500 delta-chain clones, about 2.7% of them singletons; the top ten hold roughly 16%. The material sequenced was blood. The source of these receptors is a child who was a newborn, infant or young child, either healthy, febrile or measles-vaccinated (not recorded which).

This clone was counted a few times. The junction and the germline gene differ at one end; a read error may be behind it. The chain combines TRDV2 with TRDJ3, with 13 bases lining up with TRDD3. The CDR3 runs 19 residues. In germline, CDR1 is GEAIGNYY, CDR2 EKD. The CDR3: CAWDTGGYGRSWDTRQTFF. CDR3 nucleotide sequence: TGTGCCTGGGACACTGGGGGATACGGTCGCTCCTGGGACACCCGACAGACGTTTTTC.

In the case of this clone: With a far larger clone one base away, a read error is the likely cause. This chain links TRDV2 with TRDJ3; 11 bases align to TRDD3. The CDR3 runs 19 residues. The germline V gene has CDR1 GEAIGNYY and CDR2 EKD. The CDR3 DNA reads TGTGCCTGTGACACCGTACTGGGGGATAGCTCCTGGGGCACCCGACAGATGTTTTTC. Translating it yields CACDTVLGDSSWGTRQMFF.

In the case of this clone: The sample has other DNA sequences that encode this CDR3 too. The chain couples TRDV2 to TRDJ3; TRDD3 matches at 12 bases. Germline V gene sequence: CDR1 GEAIGNYY, CDR2 EKD. The CDR3 is 19 residues long. J was trimmed by 1 base and V by 3 bases; bases with no gene match: 6. CDR3: CACDPLLGDTSWDTRQMFF. CDR3 nucleotide sequence: TGTGCCTGTGACCCTCTACTGGGGGATACTTCCTGGGACACCCGACAGATGTTTTTC.